This T cell receptor beta chain was identified in a study of T cell repertoires in cytomegalovirus infection (dated by TCRdb to about 2019). Study-level background: Recently identified HLA-C-restricted CMV epitopes, whose presentation resists viral immunomodulation, were targeted by peptide stimulations together with well-studied HLA-B-restricted epitopes. Donor HLA type was relevant to the analysis, as public TCR beta signatures indicated carriage of CMV infection together with the matching HLA type.

From a lookup of the germline V gene, CDR1 and CDR2 are SGHVS and FNYEAQ. V is cut by 4 bases and J by 4 bases, and the space between the germline ends is 13 bases. Counted from cysteine to phenylalanine, this CDR3 has 15 amino acids. The CDR3 DNA has 45 bases and is translated from base 1. This clonotype was counted only a few times. The antigen this receptor binds is unknown. No per-base quality is available; no much larger clone lies one base away. TCRdb lists the instrument as Illumina HiSeq 1500. Starting from the raw public reads, TCRdb applied fastp trimming at Q25, assembled clones with MiXCR and retained in-frame beta chains. Entries that share a CDR3 protein sequence are merged under the most common genes and DNA. A total of 450,000 to 650,000 distinct CDR3 sequences appear in this sample, over 35% of them only once. Roughly 50% of the sample belongs to the ten largest clones. The treatment or condition label for this specimen denotes: in vitro stimulation with specific CMV peptide epitopes to enrich CMV-specific T cells.

The study at large found these results: The ex vivo response was dominated by HLA-C-restricted CMV-specific TCR beta clonotypes, and the single most frequent clonotype in two of eight donors was supplied by these HLA-C-restricted clonotypes. Carriers of CMV infection plus the relevant HLA type were discriminated by the cumulative frequency of public TCR beta family members in the study cohort and in an independent 352-donor cohort.

The chain is encoded by TRBV7-6 joined to TRBJ1-4; D gene: possibly TRBD1, on 5 matching bases. This clonotype was sampled from a human donor in good health (CMV status not recorded). Some clones in this sample may be carry-over from other donors' samples. The source was cultured PBMCs, collected from culture after CMV antigen stimulation. The CDR3 reads as follows: CASSSTGPSNEKLFF. The sequence in DNA is TGTGCCAGCAGCTCCACGGGACCAAGTAATGAAAAACTGTTTTTT.